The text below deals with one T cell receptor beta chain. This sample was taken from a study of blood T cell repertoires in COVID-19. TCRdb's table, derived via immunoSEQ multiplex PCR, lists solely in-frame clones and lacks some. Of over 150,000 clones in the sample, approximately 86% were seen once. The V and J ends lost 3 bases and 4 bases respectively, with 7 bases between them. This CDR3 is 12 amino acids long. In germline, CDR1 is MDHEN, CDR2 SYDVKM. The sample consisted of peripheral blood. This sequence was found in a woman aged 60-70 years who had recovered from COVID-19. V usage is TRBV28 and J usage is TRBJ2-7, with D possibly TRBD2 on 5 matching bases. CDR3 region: CASSFQRYEQYF. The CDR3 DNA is TGTGCCAGCAGTTTCCAGCGGTACGAGCAGTACTTC.